This T cell receptor beta chain is drawn from a study of early T cells in non-severe SARS-CoV-2 infection. Study-level information: Alpha and beta chains were unpaired, from unsorted whole-blood bulk RNA.

The V and J ends lost 5 bases and 4 bases respectively, with 13 bases between them. The CDR3 consists of 14 residues. CDR1 is SEHNR and CDR2 is FQNEAQ in the germline V gene (reference sequence). With regard to this clonotype: Its target is not known.

Whole-study results and caveats: Database matching using VDJdb favored anti-spike CD8 responses, with private and CD4 specificities left missing.

Separate cDNA molecules each had unique molecular identifiers attached to them. TCRdb re-called the 5' RACE reads with MiXCR, one entry per CDR3 protein. The sample contains tens of thousands of distinct CDR3 sequences, roughly 13% of which appear only once. The sample was whole blood. The rearrangement uses TRBV7-9 and TRBJ2-3, with D perhaps matching TRBD1 (6 bases). This clonotype originated in an adult who was a healthcare worker with PCR-confirmed SARS-CoV-2 infection or an uninfected control (not recorded which). DNA for the CDR3: TGTGCCAGCAGCCGGCCAGGGGTCGCAGATACGCAGTATTTT. This gives the protein CASSRPGVADTQYF.